The 24 T cell receptor beta chains below were found in one sample sequenced in a study of cytomegalovirus exposure and HLA in healthy donors (dated by TCRdb to the late 2010s). The library was prepared using the immunoSEQ multiplex PCR assay. For the multiplex PCR, a mixture combining 60 forward primers for TCR Vbeta segments and 13 reverse primers for TCR Jbeta segments was used. TCRdb stores this immuneACCESS table with in-frame sequences only. Part of the clones is absent; in the studies checked, under half of the shortfall reflects unresolved V genes, and no reason is known for the rest. For this sample there are 90,000 to 120,000 clones; about 9.4% appear just once. Of the sample, 5% to 6.5% is held by the ten largest clones. The sequencing sample was made of PBMCs. The receptors here all came from a man aged 35-49 years in good health and CMV-seropositive.

The chain carries TRBV19 and TRBJ1-1; 8 bases fit TRBD1. From germline, CDR1 is LNHDA and CDR2 SQIVND (reference sequence). This CDR3 region has 15 residues. The V segment lost 9 bases and the J segment 0 bases; nucleotides outside the gene matches: 9. The CDR3 DNA follows: TGTGCCAGCCGGGACAGGCCTTCAATGAACACTGAAGCTTTCTTT. The encoded protein is CASRDRPSMNTEAFF.

The chain joins TRBV6-1 to TRBJ2-1; 7 nucleotides align to TRBD2. V lost 7 bases and J lost 12; bases outside the gene matches: 15. Germline V gene sequence: CDR1 MNHNS, CDR2 SASEGT. The CDR3 contains 14 residues. In DNA form, the CDR3 reads TGTGCCAGCATTCCTGGTAATAGCGGGCGTCGGCAGTTCTTC. It is translated as CASIPGNSGRRQFF.

This clone was seen more than once but under ten times. The CDR3 is CATSRNRQGDEKLFF. The DNA of the CDR3 is TGTGCCACCAGCAGAAATCGACAGGGTGATGAAAAACTGTTTTTT. The chain recombines TRBV15 with TRBJ1-4, with TRBD1 matching over 7 bases. Germline-derived CDR1 and CDR2 are LNHNV and YYDKDF (reference sequence). Germline trimming cut 2 bases from V and 6 bases from J; bases unmatched to any gene: 6. This CDR3 comprises 15 residues.

This clone was seen ten or more times. This chain links TRBV28 with TRBJ2-3, with 11 nucleotides matching TRBD2. V trimming: 6 bases; J trimming: 6 bases; junction bases outside the gene matches: 11. CDR3 length: 16 amino acids. In germline, CDR1 is MDHEN, CDR2 SYDVKM. In nucleotides, the CDR3 is TGTGCCAGCAGCCCTCATAGACTAGCGGGGCCCGATACGCAGTATTTT. The encoded protein is CASSPHRLAGPDTQYF.

This clone has only a few counts. The chain combines TRBV30 with TRBJ2-2; 8 nucleotides align to TRBD2. Germline lookup yields CDR1 GTSNPN and CDR2 SVGIG (reference sequence). The CDR3 loop spans 13 amino acids. The junction had 8 bases not matched to a gene; V was cut back by 7 bases and J by 7 bases. CDR3 in DNA: TGTGCCTTAGGGACTAGATTCATCGGGGAGCTGTTTTTT. Amino acids: CALGTRFIGELFF.

This clone was counted between two and nine times. The rearrangement joins TRBV9 to TRBJ1-1; D is perhaps TRBD1 (5 bases). Germline V CDR1 and CDR2: SGDLS, YYNGEE. The CDR3 contains 13 residues. Deletions cut 4 bases from V and 4 bases from J, with 11 bases between. This chain's CDR3 is CASSQGVGTEAFF. The CDR3 nucleotides are TGTGCCAGCAGCCAAGGGGTGGGCACTGAAGCTTTCTTT.

This clone was observed a few times. The V call is TRBV15, the J call TRBJ2-5; D is possibly TRBD1 (5 bases). The CDR3 covers 14 residues. CDR1 is LNHNV, CDR2 YYDKDF, per germline (reference sequence). The germline V and J ends were trimmed by 0 bases and 4 bases, with 9 bases remaining between them. The CDR3 is CATSRDWQGETQYF. The CDR3 nucleotides are TGTGCCACCAGCAGAGATTGGCAGGGAGAGACCCAGTACTTC.

A note on this clone: The junction differs from germline at one of its ends, possibly a read error. This chain links TRBV4-3 with TRBJ2-3, with 9 bases fitting TRBD2. The CDR3 is 18 residues long. The germline CDR1 and CDR2 sequences are LGHNA and YSLEER. DNA of the CDR3: TGCGCCAGCAGCCATGATCTGCCGGAGGCGGGAGGGCCAGATAAGCAGTATTTT. As protein: CASSHDLPEAGGPDKQYF.

This clone was seen more than once but under ten times. The rearrangement links TRBV4-2 to TRBJ1-5; 8 bases agree with TRBD1. Germline V CDR1 and CDR2: LGHNA, YNFKEQ. Trimming removed 0 bases from V and 4 bases from J; junction bases left unmatched: 5. This CDR3 spans 16 amino acids. The CDR3 region is CASSQDPDRGNQPQHF. Written as DNA, the CDR3 is TGTGCCAGCAGCCAAGATCCCGACAGGGGAAATCAGCCCCAGCATTTT.

The chain recombines TRBV7-9 with TRBJ2-1, with 11 bases aligning to TRBD2. This CDR3 spans 18 amino acids. The V segment lost 1 base and the J segment 4 bases; nucleotides outside the gene matches: 9. Germline CDR1 is SEHNR and CDR2 is FQNEAQ (reference sequence). The CDR3 DNA reads as TGTGCCAGCAGCTTAGGTTTGCTGGCTAGCGGGAGGTACAATGAGCAGTTCTTC. As protein: CASSLGLLASGRYNEQFF.

V is TRBV28 and J is TRBJ2-5, with D possibly being TRBD1 (6 bases). Germline CDR1 is MDHEN and CDR2 is SYDVKM. The germline V and J ends were trimmed by 2 bases and 4 bases, with 8 bases remaining between them. The CDR3 loop spans 13 amino acids. The CDR3 sequence is CASSLRGRETQYF. The CDR3 coding sequence is TGTGCCAGCAGTTTAAGGGGGAGAGAGACCCAGTACTTC.

This clone was picked up a small number of times. The CDR3 region is CASTRGSGSYNEQFF. DNA of the CDR3: TGTGCCAGCACCCGGGGTAGTGGGTCCTACAATGAGCAGTTCTTC. This chain links TRBV27 with TRBJ2-1; tentatively, D is TRBD2 (5 bases). Germline V lookup: CDR1 MNHEY, CDR2 SMNVEV (reference sequence). The V end lost 7 bases, the J end lost 1 base, and 14 bases lay between the germline ends. The CDR3 extends over 15 amino acids.

This clone has only a few counts. The V call is TRBV4-3, the J call TRBJ1-2; tentatively, D is TRBD1 (6 bases). The germline V and J ends were trimmed by 1 base and 0 bases, with 9 bases remaining between them. The CDR3 is 15 amino acids. Germline values: CDR1 LGHNA, CDR2 YSLEER. The CDR3 protein is CASSQVTGTNYGYTF. The CDR3 DNA reads as TGCGCCAGCAGCCAAGTAACAGGGACTAACTATGGCTACACCTTC.

The J gene is TRBJ2-3, the V gene TRBV19, with D possibly matching TRBD1 (5 bases). V was trimmed by 3 bases and J by 2 bases, leaving 12 bases between them. Germline loops: CDR1 LNHDA, CDR2 SQIVND (reference sequence). The CDR3 is 15 amino acids. This CDR3 is CASSIFRGFTDTQYF. The CDR3, as DNA: TGTGCCAGTAGTATTTTTAGGGGATTCACAGATACGCAGTATTTT.

The chain has TRBV10-3 and TRBJ1-2; the D gene is possibly TRBD1 (5 bases). CDR1 ENHRY and CDR2 SYGVKD come from the germline V gene. The V end lost 3 bases, the J end lost 3 bases, and 8 bases lay between the germline ends. The CDR3 loop spans 13 amino acids. The CDR3 loop reads CAISDQGHYGYTF. The CDR3 nucleotides read TGTGCCATCAGTGATCAGGGTCACTATGGCTACACCTTC.

The rearrangement links TRBV5-8 to TRBJ1-5, with D unclear. CDR3 length: 14 residues. Trimming shortened V by 1 base and J by 7 bases, and 12 bases separated the two germline ends. Germline V CDR1 and CDR2: SGHTS, YDEGEE. The CDR3 spells CASSLWGGGQPQHF. CDR3 bases: TGTGCCAGCAGCTTGTGGGGAGGTGGCCAGCCCCAGCATTTT.

This chain connects TRBV9 to TRBJ2-5; D not resolved. The ends were cut back, 3 bases at V and 5 bases at J, with 11 bases in the middle. The CDR3 runs to 13 residues. Germline loops: CDR1 SGDLS, CDR2 YYNGEE. The CDR3 sequence: CASSAQVRETQYF. DNA of the CDR3: TGTGCCAGCAGCGCTCAAGTCCGGGAGACCCAGTACTTC.

This clone has only a few counts. J is TRBJ1-1 and V is TRBV13; a weak D match, TRBD1 (5 bases). Trimming stripped 0 bases from V and 5 bases from J, with 10 bases between. Germline CDR1 and CDR2: PRHDT and FYEKMQ (reference sequence). The CDR3 consists of 14 residues. The CDR3 nucleotides are TGTGCCAGCAGCTTAGGAGGGGAAAGGACTGAAGCTTTCTTT. Translation: CASSLGGERTEAFF.

This clone appeared a few times. CDR3 nucleotide sequence: TGTGCCAGCAGCGTAGGACTGGACACTGAAGCTTTCTTT. Its translation: CASSVGLDTEAFF. V and J are TRBV9 and TRBJ1-1, with D uncertain. Germline assignment: CDR1 SGDLS and CDR2 YYNGEE. The CDR3 loop spans 13 amino acids. Trimming cost V 0 bases and J 3 bases, with 6 bases left between them.

This clone came up a few times. The genes are TRBV5-5 and TRBJ2-7; 10 positions match TRBD1. V shed 2 bases and J 0 bases; nucleotides not matched to a gene: 8. Germline-derived CDR1 and CDR2 are SGHKS and YYEKEE (reference sequence). There are 17 residues in the CDR3. This chain's CDR3 is CASSFWGTGEFSYEQYF. The CDR3 bases are TGTGCCAGCAGCTTTTGGGGGACAGGGGAATTCTCCTACGAGCAGTACTTC.

V gene TRBV7-2 combines with J gene TRBJ2-7, with a tentative D call TRBD2 (6 bases). V was clipped by 4 bases and J by 4 bases, with 11 bases between them. CDR1 and CDR2 from the germline V gene are SGHTA and FQGNSA. The CDR3 length is 13 residues. CDR3 nucleotides: TGTGCCAGCAGCTCTTCCGGAGGGTACGAGCAGTACTTC. It specifies CASSSSGGYEQYF.

The table lists this clone with a few counts. The rearrangement uses TRBV7-9 and TRBJ1-3, with D possibly matching TRBD1 (5 bases). The V and J ends lost 2 bases and 4 bases respectively, with 9 bases between them. The length of the CDR3 is 14 residues. CDR1 and CDR2 (germline): SEHNR, FQNEAQ (reference sequence). The chain's CDR3 is CASSLTGDGNTIYF. CDR3 DNA sequence: TGTGCCAGCAGCTTAACGGGGGACGGAAACACCATATATTTT.

This clone was recorded a few times. The chain uses TRBV4-1 and TRBJ2-1; 8 bases match TRBD2. This CDR3 comprises 16 residues. V lost 1 base, J lost 0 bases, and 2 bases stayed unmatched. The germline gives CDR1 MGHRA, CDR2 YSYEKL. Written as DNA, the CDR3 is TGCGCCAGCAGCCAAGGACTAGCGCTCTCCTACAATGAGCAGTTCTTC. This codes for CASSQGLALSYNEQFF.

The table lists this clone with a few counts. The chain recombines TRBV6-1 with TRBJ1-1, with D possibly matching TRBD1 (6 bases). The germline gives CDR1 MNHNS, CDR2 SASEGT. The V end lost 5 bases, the J end lost 6 bases, and 10 bases lay between the germline ends. The CDR3 sequence is 12 residues long. This CDR3 is CASSTGLAEAFF. The DNA for the CDR3 is TGTGCCAGCAGTACAGGGCTGGCTGAAGCTTTCTTT.